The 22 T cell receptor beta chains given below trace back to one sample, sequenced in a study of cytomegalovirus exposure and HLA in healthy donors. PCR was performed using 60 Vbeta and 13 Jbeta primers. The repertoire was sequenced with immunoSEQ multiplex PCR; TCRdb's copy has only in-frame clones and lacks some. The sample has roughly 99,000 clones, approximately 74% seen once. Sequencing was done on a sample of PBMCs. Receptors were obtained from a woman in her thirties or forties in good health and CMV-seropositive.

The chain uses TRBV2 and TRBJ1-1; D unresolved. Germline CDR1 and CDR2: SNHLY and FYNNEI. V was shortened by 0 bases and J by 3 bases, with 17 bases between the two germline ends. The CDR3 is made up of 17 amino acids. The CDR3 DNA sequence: TGTGCCAGCAGTGAAGCGCTAAGGAGTTATGTCGACACTGAAGCTTTCTTT. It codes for CASSEALRSYVDTEAFF.

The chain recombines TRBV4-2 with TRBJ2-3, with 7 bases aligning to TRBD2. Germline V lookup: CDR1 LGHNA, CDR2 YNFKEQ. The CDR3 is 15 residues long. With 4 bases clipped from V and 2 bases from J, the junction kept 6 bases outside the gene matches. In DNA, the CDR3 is TGTGCCAGCAGCCGGATGCGGGGGACCACAGATACGCAGTATTTT. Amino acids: CASSRMRGTTDTQYF.

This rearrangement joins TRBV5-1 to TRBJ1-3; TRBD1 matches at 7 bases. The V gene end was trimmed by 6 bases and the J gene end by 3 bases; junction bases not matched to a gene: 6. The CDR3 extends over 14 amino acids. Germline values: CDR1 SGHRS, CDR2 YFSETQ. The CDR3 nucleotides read TGCGCCAGCACCCATGGGACAGTTGGAAACACCATATATTTT. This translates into CASTHGTVGNTIYF.

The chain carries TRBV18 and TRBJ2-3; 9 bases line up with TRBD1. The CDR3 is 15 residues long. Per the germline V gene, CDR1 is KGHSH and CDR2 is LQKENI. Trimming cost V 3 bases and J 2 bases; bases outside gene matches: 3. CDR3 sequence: CASSPGQGPTDTQYF. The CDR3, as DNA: TGTGCCAGCTCACCGGGACAGGGCCCCACAGATACGCAGTATTTT.

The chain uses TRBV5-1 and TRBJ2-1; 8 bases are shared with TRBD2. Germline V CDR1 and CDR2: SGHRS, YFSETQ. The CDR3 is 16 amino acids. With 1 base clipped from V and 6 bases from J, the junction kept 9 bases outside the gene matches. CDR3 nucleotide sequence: TGCGCCAGCAGCTTGATGAGTAGCGGGGCCATCAATGAGCAGTTCTTC. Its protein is CASSLMSSGAINEQFF. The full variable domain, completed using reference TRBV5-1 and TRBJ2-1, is KAGVTQTPRYLIKTRGQQVTLSCSPISGHRSVSWYQQTPGQGLQFLFEYFSETQRNKGNFPGRFSGRQFSNSRSEMNVSTLELGDSALYLCASSLMSSGAINEQFFGPGTRLTVL.

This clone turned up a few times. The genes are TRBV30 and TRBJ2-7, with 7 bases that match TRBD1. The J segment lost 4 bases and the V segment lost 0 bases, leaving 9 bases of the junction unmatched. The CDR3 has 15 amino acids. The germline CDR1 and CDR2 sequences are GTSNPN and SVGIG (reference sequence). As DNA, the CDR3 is TGTGCCTGGAGTGTACCAGGGACAGCAAGTTACGAGCAGTACTTC. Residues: CAWSVPGTASYEQYF.

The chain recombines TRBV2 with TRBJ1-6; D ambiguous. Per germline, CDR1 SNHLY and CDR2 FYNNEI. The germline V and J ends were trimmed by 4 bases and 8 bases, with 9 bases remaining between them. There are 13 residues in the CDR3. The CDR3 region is CASSGEVYSPLHF. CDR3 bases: TGTGCCAGCAGTGGCGAGGTTTATTCACCCCTCCACTTT.

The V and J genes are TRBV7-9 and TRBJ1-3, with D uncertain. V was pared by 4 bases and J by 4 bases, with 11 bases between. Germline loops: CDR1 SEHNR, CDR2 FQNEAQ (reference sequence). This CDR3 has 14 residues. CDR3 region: CASSWPSAGNTIYF. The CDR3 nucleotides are TGTGCCAGCAGCTGGCCTAGTGCGGGAAACACCATATATTTT. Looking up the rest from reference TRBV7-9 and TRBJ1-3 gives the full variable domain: DTGVSQNPRHKITKRGQNVTFRCDPISEHNRLYWYRQTLGQGPEFLTYFQNEAQLEKSRLLSDRFSAERPKGSFSTLEIQRTEQGDSAMYLCASSWPSAGNTIYFGEGSWLTVV.

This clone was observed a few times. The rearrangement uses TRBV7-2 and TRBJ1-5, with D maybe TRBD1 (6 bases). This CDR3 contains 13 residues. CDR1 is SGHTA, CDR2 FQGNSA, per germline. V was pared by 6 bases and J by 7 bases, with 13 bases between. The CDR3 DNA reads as TGTGCCAGCAGTTACAGGGTGGACCAGCCCCAGCATTTT. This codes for CASSYRVDQPQHF. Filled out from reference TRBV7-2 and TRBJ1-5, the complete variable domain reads GAGVSQSPSNKVTEKGKDVELRCDPISGHTALYWYRQSLGQGLEFLIYFQGNSAPDKSGLPSDRFSAERTGGSVSTLTIQRTQQEDSAVYLCASSYRVDQPQHFGDGTRLSIL.

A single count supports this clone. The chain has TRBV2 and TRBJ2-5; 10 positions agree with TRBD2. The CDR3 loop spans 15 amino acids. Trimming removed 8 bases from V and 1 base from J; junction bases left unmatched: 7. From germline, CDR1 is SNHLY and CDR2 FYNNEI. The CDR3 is CASAQTSGRQETQYF. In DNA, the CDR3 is TGTGCCAGCGCCCAGACTAGCGGGCGCCAAGAGACCCAGTACTTC.

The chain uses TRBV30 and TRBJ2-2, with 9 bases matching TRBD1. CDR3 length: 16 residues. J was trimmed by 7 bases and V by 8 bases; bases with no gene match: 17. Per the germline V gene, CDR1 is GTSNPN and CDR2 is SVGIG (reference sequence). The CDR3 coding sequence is TGTGCCCAGGAACCCCTCACAGGGGGCGGGGGCGGGGAGCTGTTTTTT. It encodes CAQEPLTGGGGGELFF.

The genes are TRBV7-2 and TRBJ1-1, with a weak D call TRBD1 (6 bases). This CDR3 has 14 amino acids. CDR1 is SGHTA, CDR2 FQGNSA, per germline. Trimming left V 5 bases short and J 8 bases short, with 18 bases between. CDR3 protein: CASSVLQGGYEAFF. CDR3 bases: TGTGCCAGCAGCGTCCTACAGGGAGGGTACGAAGCTTTCTTT. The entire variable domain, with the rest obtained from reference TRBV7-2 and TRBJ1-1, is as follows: GAGVSQSPSNKVTEKGKDVELRCDPISGHTALYWYRQSLGQGLEFLIYFQGNSAPDKSGLPSDRFSAERTGGSVSTLTIQRTQQEDSAVYLCASSVLQGGYEAFFGQGTRLTVV.

The CDR3 region is CASSLGQGDEKLFF. CDR3 nucleotide sequence: TGCGCCAGCAGCTTGGGACAGGGGGATGAAAAACTGTTTTTT. The rearrangement joins TRBV5-1 to TRBJ1-4; 9 positions match TRBD1. Germline values: CDR1 SGHRS, CDR2 YFSETQ. The CDR3 runs 14 residues. V lost 0 bases to trimming and J lost 6 bases; unmatched junction nucleotides: 0. Filled out from reference TRBV5-1 and TRBJ1-4, the complete variable domain reads KAGVTQTPRYLIKTRGQQVTLSCSPISGHRSVSWYQQTPGQGLQFLFEYFSETQRNKGNFPGRFSGRQFSNSRSEMNVSTLELGDSALYLCASSLGQGDEKLFFGSGTQLSVL.

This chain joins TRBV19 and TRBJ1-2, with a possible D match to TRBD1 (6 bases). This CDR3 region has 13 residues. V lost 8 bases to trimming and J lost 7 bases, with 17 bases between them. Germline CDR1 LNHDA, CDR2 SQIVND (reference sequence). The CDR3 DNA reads TGTGCCAGTTCATCCCAGGGGCCGGGTGGCTACACCTTC. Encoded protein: CASSSQGPGGYTF.

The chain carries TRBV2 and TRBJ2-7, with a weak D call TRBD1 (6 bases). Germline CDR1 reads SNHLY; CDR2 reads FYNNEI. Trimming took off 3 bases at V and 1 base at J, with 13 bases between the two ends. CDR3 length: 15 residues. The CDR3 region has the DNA TGTGCCAGCAGTGATGGAACAGGGTATTCCTACGAGCAGTACTTC. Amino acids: CASSDGTGYSYEQYF.

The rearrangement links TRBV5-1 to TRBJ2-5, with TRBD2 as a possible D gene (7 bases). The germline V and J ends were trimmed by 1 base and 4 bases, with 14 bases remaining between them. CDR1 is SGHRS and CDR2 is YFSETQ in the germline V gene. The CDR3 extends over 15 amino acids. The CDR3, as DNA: TGCGCCAGCAGCTTGTGGGGGGGCCAAGGAGAGACCCAGTACTTC. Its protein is CASSLWGGQGETQYF.

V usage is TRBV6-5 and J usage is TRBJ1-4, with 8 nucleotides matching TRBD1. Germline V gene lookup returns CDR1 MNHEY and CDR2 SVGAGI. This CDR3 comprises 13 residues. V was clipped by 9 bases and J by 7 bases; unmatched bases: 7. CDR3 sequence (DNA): TGTGCCAGTGCAGGGGGCTTTTTTGAAAAACTGTTTTTT. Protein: CASAGGFFEKLFF.

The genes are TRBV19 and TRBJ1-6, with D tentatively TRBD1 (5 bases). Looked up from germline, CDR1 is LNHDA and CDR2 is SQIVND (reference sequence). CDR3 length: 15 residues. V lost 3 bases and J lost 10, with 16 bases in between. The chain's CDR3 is CASSIGRGLRSPLHF. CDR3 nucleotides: TGTGCCAGTAGTATTGGGAGGGGACTTAGATCACCCCTCCACTTT.

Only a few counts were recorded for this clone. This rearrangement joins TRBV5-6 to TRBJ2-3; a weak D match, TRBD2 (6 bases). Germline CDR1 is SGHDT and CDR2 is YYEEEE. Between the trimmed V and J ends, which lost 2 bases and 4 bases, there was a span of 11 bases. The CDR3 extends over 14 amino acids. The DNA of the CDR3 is TGTGCCAGCAGCTTTGGCCCGGGGGCAGATACGCAGTATTTT. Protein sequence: CASSFGPGADTQYF.

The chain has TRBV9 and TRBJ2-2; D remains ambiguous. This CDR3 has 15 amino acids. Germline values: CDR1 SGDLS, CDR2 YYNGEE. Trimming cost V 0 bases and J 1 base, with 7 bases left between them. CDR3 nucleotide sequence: TGTGCCAGCAGCGTAGTAGAGGTGAACACCGGGGAGCTGTTTTTT. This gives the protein CASSVVEVNTGELFF.

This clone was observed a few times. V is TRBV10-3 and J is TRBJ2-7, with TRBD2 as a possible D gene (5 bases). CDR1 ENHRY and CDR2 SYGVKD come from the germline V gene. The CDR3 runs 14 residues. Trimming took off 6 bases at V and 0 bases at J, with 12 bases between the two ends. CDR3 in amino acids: CAIRGDSSSYEQYF. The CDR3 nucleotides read TGTGCCATCAGGGGAGACTCTAGCTCCTACGAGCAGTACTTC.

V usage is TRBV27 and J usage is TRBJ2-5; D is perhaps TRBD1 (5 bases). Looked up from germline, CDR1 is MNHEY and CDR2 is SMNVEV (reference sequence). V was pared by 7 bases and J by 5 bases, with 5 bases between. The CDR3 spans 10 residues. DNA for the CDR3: TGTGCCAGCAAGGGGGAGACCCAGTACTTC. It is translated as CASKGETQYF.